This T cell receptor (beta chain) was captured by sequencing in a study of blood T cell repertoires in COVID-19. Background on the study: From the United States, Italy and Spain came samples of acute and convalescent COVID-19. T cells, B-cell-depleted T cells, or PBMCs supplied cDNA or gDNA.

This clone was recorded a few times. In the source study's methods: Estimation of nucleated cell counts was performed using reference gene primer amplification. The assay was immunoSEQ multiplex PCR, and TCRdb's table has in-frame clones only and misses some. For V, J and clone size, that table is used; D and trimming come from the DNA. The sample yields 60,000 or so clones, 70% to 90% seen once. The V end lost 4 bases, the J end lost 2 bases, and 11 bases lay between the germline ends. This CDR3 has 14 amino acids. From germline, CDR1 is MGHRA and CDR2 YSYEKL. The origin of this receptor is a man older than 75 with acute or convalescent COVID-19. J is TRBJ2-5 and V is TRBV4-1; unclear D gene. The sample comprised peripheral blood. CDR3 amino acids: CASSPFSGQETQYF. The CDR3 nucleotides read TGCGCCAGCAGCCCCTTTAGTGGTCAAGAGACCCAGTACTTC.